The 32 T cell receptor beta chains in this list originate from one sample, sequenced in a study of PD-1 blockade in classical Hodgkin lymphoma. Method: immunoSEQ multiplex PCR; TCRdb's copy keeps in-frame clones and lacks some. The table lists 19,000 or so clones, 85% of them singletons, with about an eighth in the top ten. Time point reported: cycle 4 day 1 (C4D1), after 6 weeks of nivolumab. Each patient relapsed following autologous stem cell transplantation, and prior brentuximab vedotin exposure differed. The starting material was peripheral blood mononuclear cells (PBMCs), obtained before the fourth cycle of nivolumab. All receptors derive from a human donor with classical Hodgkin lymphoma.

V gene TRBV27 combines with J gene TRBJ1-4; D ambiguous. Germline V gives CDR1 MNHEY, CDR2 SMNVEV (reference sequence). The CDR3 has 14 residues. The V and J ends lost 4 bases and 6 bases respectively, with 12 bases between them. CDR3 DNA sequence: TGTGCCAGCAGTTCCGGGGTGGGCTATGAAAAACTGTTTTTT. As protein: CASSSGVGYEKLFF. The full variable domain, in which reference TRBV27 and TRBJ1-4 provide the parts outside the CDR3, is EAQVTQNPRYLITVTGKKLTVTCSQNMNHEYMSWYRQDPGLGLRQIYYSMNVEVTDKGDVPEGYKVSRKEKRNFPLILESPSPNQTSLYFCASSSGVGYEKLFFGSGTQLSVL.

V and J are TRBV10-3 and TRBJ1-1; TRBD1 aligns across 10 bases. Losses at the gene ends were 4 bases for V and 2 bases for J; bases not matched to a gene: 4. The CDR3 contains 15 residues. Per germline, CDR1 ENHRY and CDR2 SYGVKD. The DNA for the CDR3 is TGTGCCATCAGTGGACGGGACAGGGGTAACACTGAAGCTTTCTTT. It is translated as CAISGRDRGNTEAFF.

V gene TRBV10-3 combines with J gene TRBJ1-1, with TRBD1 as a possible D gene (6 bases). The CDR3 has 15 residues. The V end lost 0 bases, the J end lost 5 bases, and 13 bases lay between the germline ends. Germline values: CDR1 ENHRY, CDR2 SYGVKD. The CDR3 sequence is CAISESGGGVTEAFF. CDR3 sequence (DNA): TGTGCCATCAGTGAGTCTGGGGGGGGCGTGACTGAAGCTTTCTTT.

A note on this clone: This is likely a read error, given that the CDR3 carries no conserved phenylalanine or tryptophan at its end. This chain links TRBV6-5 with TRBJ1-2; 9 bases map to TRBD1. The length of the CDR3 is 13 residues. Germline V gene data show CDR1 as MNHEY and CDR2 as SVGAGI. V gave up 8 bases and J gave up 3 bases; unmatched junction bases: 4. Here the CDR3 reads CASGQGPYYGYTL. DNA for the CDR3: TGTGCCAGCGGACAGGGGCCTTACTATGGCTACACCCTC.

This clone appeared once. V and J are TRBV7-8 and TRBJ2-5; D not certain. Germline V lookup: CDR1 SGHVS, CDR2 FQNEAQ. The CDR3 is made up of 14 amino acids. Deletions cut 5 bases from V and 3 bases from J, with 13 bases between. DNA of the CDR3: TGTGCCAGCAGCCCTAGGGTGGGTGAAGAGACCCAGTACTTC. Amino acids: CASSPRVGEETQYF.

The DNA for the CDR3 is TGTGCCAGCACCTACACGAAAAACTATGGCTACACCTTC. This encodes CASTYTKNYGYTF. The rearrangement links TRBV6-5 to TRBJ1-2; D gene unclear. Germline CDR1 and CDR2: MNHEY and SVGAGI. V lost 7 bases and J 2 bases, leaving 11 bases between the germline ends. The CDR3 totals 13 residues.

This clone has just a few counts. For the CDR3, the DNA is TGTGCCAGTAGAGGCGGGGGCACAGATACGCAGTATTTT. Translation: CASRGGGTDTQYF. The chain joins TRBV19 to TRBJ2-3, with D possibly TRBD2 on 6 matching bases. V shed 6 bases and J shed 1 base, with 8 bases lying between them. The germline gives CDR1 LNHDA, CDR2 SQIVND (reference sequence). The CDR3 runs 13 residues.

This rearrangement joins TRBV27 to TRBJ1-1; 9 nucleotides line up with TRBD1. The germline gives CDR1 MNHEY, CDR2 SMNVEV (reference sequence). The CDR3 totals 13 residues. The V and J ends lost 3 bases and 12 bases, in that order; junction bases with no gene match: 8. The CDR3 DNA is TGTGCCAGCAGTTTCCGGGACAGGGAGGATTCTTTCTTT. It yields the protein CASSFRDREDSFF.

About this clone itself: Other DNA sequences within the sample encode an identical CDR3. The chain links TRBV19 to TRBJ2-1, with 7 bases matching TRBD2. V lost 6 bases, J lost 10 bases, and 3 bases stayed unmatched. CDR3 length equals 11 residues. The V gene's germline CDR1 is LNHDA and CDR2 SQIVND (reference sequence). The CDR3 bases are TGTGCCAGTAGCATGGGACTAGAGCAGTTCTTC. Protein: CASSMGLEQFF.

The genes are TRBV2 and TRBJ2-4; 8 bases are shared with TRBD1. Unmatched junction bases numbered 4, after V lost 9 bases and J lost 6 bases. The germline gives CDR1 SNHLY, CDR2 FYNNEI. The CDR3 contains 12 residues. The CDR3 bases are TGTGCCAGTTCGGACAGGGTAAACATTCAGTACTTC. Amino acids: CASSDRVNIQYF.

Remarks on this clone: With only one base between it and a far larger clone, this is likely a read error. This sequence joins TRBV2 and TRBJ2-7; D is possibly TRBD1 or TRBD2 (5 bases each). Germline V gives CDR1 SNHLY, CDR2 FYNNEI. Trimming left V 5 bases short and J 5 bases short, with 10 bases between. CDR3 length equals 12 residues. This CDR3 is CASSSGADEQYF. CDR3 nucleotides: TGTGCCAGCAGTTCCGGGGCAGACGAGCAGTACTTC.

The chain carries TRBV9 and TRBJ2-1; D is ambiguous. The CDR3 has 15 residues. V was pared by 3 bases and J by 2 bases, with 12 bases between. CDR1 and CDR2 (germline): SGDLS, YYNGEE. This chain's CDR3 is CASSATGVPYNEQFF. The CDR3 region has the DNA TGTGCCAGCAGCGCCACTGGGGTTCCCTACAATGAGCAGTTCTTC. The whole variable domain, remainder taken from reference TRBV9 and TRBJ2-1, is DSGVTQTPKHLITATGQRVTLRCSPRSGDLSVYWYQQSLDQGLQFLIQYYNGEERAKGNILERFSAQQFPDLHSELNLSSLELGDSALYFCASSATGVPYNEQFFGPGTRLTVL.

This sequence joins TRBV7-9 and TRBJ2-5; 10 bases line up with TRBD1. CDR1 is SEHNR, CDR2 FQNEAQ, per germline (reference sequence). The CDR3 loop spans 16 amino acids. After removal of 5 bases from V and 5 bases from J, the junction contained 11 bases not matched to a gene. The CDR3 DNA is TGTGCCAGCAGCCTTAGCCAGACAGGGGGCGGGGAGACCCAGTACTTC. Its translation: CASSLSQTGGGETQYF.

V is TRBV29-1 and J is TRBJ2-7, with D perhaps given as TRBD1 or TRBD2 (5 bases each). The CDR3 runs 14 residues. Trimming stripped 0 bases from V and 3 bases from J, with 12 bases between. CDR1 is SQVTM, CDR2 ANQGSEA, per germline. CDR3 protein: CSVEDQERGYEQYF. In DNA, the CDR3 is TGCAGCGTTGAAGATCAGGAGAGGGGCTACGAGCAGTACTTC.

This clone has a single count. The rearrangement joins TRBV9 to TRBJ2-3; 10 nucleotides agree with TRBD2. CDR1 SGDLS and CDR2 YYNGEE come from the germline V gene. The J segment lost 2 bases and the V segment lost 1 base, leaving 4 bases of the junction unmatched. CDR3 length: 16 amino acids. The CDR3, as DNA: TGTGCCAGCAGCGTATCTAGCGGGGGACTCACAGATACGCAGTATTTT. This sequence encodes CASSVSSGGLTDTQYF. Looking up the rest from reference TRBV9 and TRBJ2-3 gives the full variable domain: DSGVTQTPKHLITATGQRVTLRCSPRSGDLSVYWYQQSLDQGLQFLIQYYNGEERAKGNILERFSAQQFPDLHSELNLSSLELGDSALYFCASSVSSGGLTDTQYFGPGTRLTVL.

This chain connects TRBV2 to TRBJ1-5; D is possibly TRBD1 (6 bases). The V end was cut by 4 bases, the J end by 5 bases, with 12 bases between. This CDR3 is built from 14 residues. The germline gives CDR1 SNHLY, CDR2 FYNNEI. The CDR3 DNA is TGTGCCAGCAGTGTCAGGGGAGGCGATCAGCCCCAGCATTTT. This sequence encodes CASSVRGGDQPQHF.

V is TRBV18 and J is TRBJ2-7; TRBD2 matches 8 bases. Germline V CDR1 and CDR2: KGHSH, LQKENI. This CDR3 comprises 14 residues. Unmatched junction bases numbered 10, after V lost 1 base and J lost 11 bases. CDR3 sequence: CASSPRGSGNGEYF. CDR3 DNA sequence: TGTGCCAGCTCACCACGGGGTAGCGGGAATGGAGAGTACTTC.

The chain recombines TRBV6-4 with TRBJ2-2; D remains unclear. The CDR3 length is 14 residues. Germline lookup yields CDR1 MRHNA and CDR2 SNTAGT. With 5 bases removed from V and 7 bases from J, the gap between germline ends came to 14 bases. The CDR3 DNA follows: TGTGCCAGCAGTCCTAATCCGGGTAACGGGGAGCTGTTTTTT. Its translation: CASSPNPGNGELFF.

CDR3 sequence (DNA): TGTGCCAGCAGCCCCCCAAATACAGGAAATAATGAAAAACTGTTTTTT. This codes for CASSPPNTGNNEKLFF. This rearrangement joins TRBV5-6 to TRBJ1-4, with TRBD1 as a possible D gene (5 bases). Trimming cost V 4 bases and J 4 bases, with 17 bases left between them. The V gene's germline CDR1 is SGHDT and CDR2 YYEEEE. The CDR3 has 16 amino acids.

This clone was recorded once. This rearrangement joins TRBV18 to TRBJ2-1; D might be TRBD2 (6 bases). The CDR3 runs to 13 residues. V dropped 5 bases and J dropped 3 bases, with 8 bases sitting between them. Looked up from germline, CDR1 is KGHSH and CDR2 is LQKENI. CDR3 residues: CASSAGLYNEQFF. The CDR3 DNA sequence: TGTGCCAGCTCAGCGGGACTCTACAATGAGCAGTTCTTC.

This clone appeared a single time. V usage is TRBV4-3 and J usage is TRBJ2-1; maybe TRBD1 (5 bases). The CDR3 covers 14 residues. Germline V CDR1 and CDR2: LGHNA, YSLEER. Trimming cost V 1 base and J 8 bases, with 12 bases left between them. The CDR3 DNA sequence: TGCGCCAGCAGCCAAGTTGGGGCACAATATGAGCAGTTCTTC. This gives the protein CASSQVGAQYEQFF.

The chain couples TRBV5-4 to TRBJ2-7; the match to TRBD2 covers 9 bases. The J segment lost 2 bases and the V segment lost 5 bases, leaving 8 bases of the junction unmatched. Germline CDR1 is SGHNT and CDR2 is YYREEE (reference sequence). The CDR3 is 15 amino acids. For the CDR3, the DNA is TGTGCCAGCAGGGACCAGACTAGCGGTCCCTACGAGCAGTACTTC. This encodes CASRDQTSGPYEQYF.

The chain links TRBV30 to TRBJ2-1; D is ambiguous. The CDR3 is 13 residues long. The V gene lost 2 bases and the J gene lost 6 bases, with 11 bases spanning the gap. In germline, CDR1 is GTSNPN, CDR2 SVGIG (reference sequence). The CDR3 DNA is TGTGCCTGGAGTTCCCAAAACCTCAATGAGCAGTTCTTC. Amino acid sequence: CAWSSQNLNEQFF.

This chain's CDR3 is CASRTGRYGYTF. The CDR3 bases are TGTGCCAGCAGAACAGGGCGCTATGGCTACACCTTC. The chain is built from TRBV28 and TRBJ1-2; perhaps TRBD1 as D (6 bases). CDR3 size: 12 residues. Germline-derived CDR1 and CDR2 are MDHEN and SYDVKM. Trimming took off 6 bases at V and 4 bases at J, with 9 bases between the two ends.

The CDR3 nucleotides read TGTGCCAGCAGCCAAGAGGGGGGGGCAGGGCAGCCCCAGCATTTT. Translating gives CASSQEGGAGQPQHF. The gene calls are TRBV4-2 and TRBJ1-5, with D possibly matching TRBD1 (6 bases). Germline values: CDR1 LGHNA, CDR2 YNFKEQ. V lost 0 bases to trimming and J lost 7 bases, with 13 bases between them. This CDR3 is 15 amino acids long.

The J gene is TRBJ2-7, the V gene TRBV7-9; the D is unclear. V was trimmed by 5 bases and J by 5 bases, leaving 13 bases between them. Germline V gene lookup returns CDR1 SEHNR and CDR2 FQNEAQ (reference sequence). CDR3 length: 13 residues. This CDR3 is CASSPTGLDEQYF. Written as DNA, the CDR3 is TGTGCCAGCAGCCCCACTGGGCTCGACGAGCAGTACTTC.

The rearrangement links TRBV5-4 to TRBJ2-3; 11 nucleotides line up with TRBD2. CDR3 length equals 16 residues. The germline gives CDR1 SGHNT, CDR2 YYREEE (reference sequence). The junction had 4 bases not matched to a gene; V was cut back by 4 bases and J by 0 bases. The CDR3: CASSRRTSGSTDTQYF. CDR3 sequence (DNA): TGTGCCAGCAGCCGGAGGACTAGCGGGAGCACAGATACGCAGTATTTT.

The V and J genes are TRBV6-1 and TRBJ1-5; TRBD1 aligns across 7 bases. CDR3 size: 13 residues. With 6 bases clipped from V and 9 bases from J, the junction kept 8 bases outside the gene matches. Germline V gene data show CDR1 as MNHNS and CDR2 as SASEGT. The CDR3 loop reads CASSDRAYGPQHF. The CDR3 bases are TGTGCCAGCAGCGACAGGGCGTACGGGCCCCAGCATTTT.

This clone was observed a single time. V and J are TRBV19 and TRBJ2-1, with D possibly matching TRBD2 (7 bases). This CDR3 is 15 amino acids long. Germline CDR1 and CDR2: LNHDA and SQIVND (reference sequence). V lost 3 bases and J 8 bases, leaving 17 bases between the germline ends. The CDR3 sequence: CASSMRGGLWDEQFF. In DNA, the CDR3 is TGTGCCAGTAGTATGAGGGGGGGACTTTGGGATGAGCAGTTCTTC.

Only one count was recorded for this clone. This chain joins TRBV19 and TRBJ1-1, with 7 nucleotides matching TRBD1. The CDR3 has 12 amino acids. CDR1 is LNHDA and CDR2 is SQIVND in the germline V gene (reference sequence). V was clipped by 10 bases and J by 6 bases; unmatched bases: 8. The CDR3 loop reads CATQDRVAEAFF. CDR3 DNA: TGTGCCACCCAAGACAGGGTCGCTGAAGCTTTCTTT.

J is TRBJ2-7 and V is TRBV27, with 9 bases fitting TRBD1. The junction had 6 bases not matched to a gene; V was cut back by 0 bases and J by 3 bases. The CDR3 runs to 16 residues. Germline-derived CDR1 and CDR2 are MNHEY and SMNVEV (reference sequence). DNA of the CDR3: TGTGCCAGCAGTTTATCCAGCGGGACAGGGATCTACGAGCAGTACTTC. Translation gives CASSLSSGTGIYEQYF.

The chain couples TRBV25-1 to TRBJ2-2, with D tentatively TRBD1 (5 bases). The CDR3 runs to 15 residues. Germline values: CDR1 MGHDK, CDR2 SYGVNS. The V and J ends lost 2 bases and 3 bases respectively, with 10 bases between them. The CDR3 is CASSEARGYTGELFF. CDR3 DNA sequence: TGTGCCAGCAGTGAAGCTAGGGGTTACACCGGGGAGCTGTTTTTT.